The source of this TCR beta chain is a study of PD-1 blockade in mismatch repair-deficient tumors. Findings and caveats of the study: Tumor-resident clones, often absent from pretreatment blood, expanded after pembrolizumab and then contracted. All three positive peptides came from frameshift mutations, yielding around 140 blood TCRs.

As to this clone: Antigen unknown.

Germline V gives CDR1 MNHNS, CDR2 SASEGT. Trimming left V 3 bases short and J 0 bases short, with 8 bases between. This CDR3 contains 15 residues. Clones were sequenced by immunoSEQ multiplex PCR, and TCRdb holds only the in-frame ones, with some missing. Here the sample spans about 15,000 clones, about 84% being singletons. Regarding time point: roughly ten-day in vitro stimulation with candidate neoantigen peptide 5. Clone fold changes were calculated against an identical culture without peptide. The source material was cells cultured in vitro, sampled from a patient treated with pembrolizumab. This sequence was found in an adult with mismatch repair-deficient cancer. The rearrangement uses TRBV6-1 and TRBJ1-4; no clear D. In DNA, the CDR3 is TGTGCCAGCAGTGAGTTCCAACCAACTAATGAAAAACTGTTTTTT. Encoded protein: CASSEFQPTNEKLFF.